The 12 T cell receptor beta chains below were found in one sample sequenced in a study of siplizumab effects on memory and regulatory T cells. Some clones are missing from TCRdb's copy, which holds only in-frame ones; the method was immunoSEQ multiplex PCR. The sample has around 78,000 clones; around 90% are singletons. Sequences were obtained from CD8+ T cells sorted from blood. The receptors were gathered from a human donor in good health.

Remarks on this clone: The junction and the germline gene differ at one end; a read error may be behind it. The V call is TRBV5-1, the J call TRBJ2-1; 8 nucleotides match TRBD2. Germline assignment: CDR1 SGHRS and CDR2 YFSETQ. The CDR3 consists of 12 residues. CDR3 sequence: CASSFLSGMGVF. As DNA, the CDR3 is TGCGCCAGCAGCTTTCTTAGCGGGATGGGGGTCTTC.

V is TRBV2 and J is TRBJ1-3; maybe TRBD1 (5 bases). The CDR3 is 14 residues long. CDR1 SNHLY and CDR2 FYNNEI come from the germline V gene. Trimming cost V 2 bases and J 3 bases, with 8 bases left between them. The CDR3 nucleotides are TGTGCCAGCAGTGAAAGGGGAAGTGGAAACACCATATATTTT. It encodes CASSERGSGNTIYF.

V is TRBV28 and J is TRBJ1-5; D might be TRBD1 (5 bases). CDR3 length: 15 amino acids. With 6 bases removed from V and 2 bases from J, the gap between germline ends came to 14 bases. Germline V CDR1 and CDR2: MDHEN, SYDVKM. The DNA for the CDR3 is TGTGCCAGCAGCAAGGGACCTTGGGGCAATCAGCCCCAGCATTTT. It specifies CASSKGPWGNQPQHF. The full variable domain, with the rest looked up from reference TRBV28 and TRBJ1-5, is DVKVTQSSRYLVKRTGEKVFLECVQDMDHENMFWYRQDPGLGLRLIYFSYDVKMKEKGDIPEGYSVSREKKERFSLILESASTNQTSMYLCASSKGPWGNQPQHFGDGTRLSIL.

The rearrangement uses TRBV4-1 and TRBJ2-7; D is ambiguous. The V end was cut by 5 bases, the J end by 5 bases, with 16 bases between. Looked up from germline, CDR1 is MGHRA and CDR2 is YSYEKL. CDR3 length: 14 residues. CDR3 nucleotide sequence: TGCGCCAGCAGCTCGGGCCCCCTCGCCCACGAGCAGTACTTC. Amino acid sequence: CASSSGPLAHEQYF.

The CDR3 region has the DNA TGTGCCAGCAGTTACTCCCAGGGAAGGGTGGACACTGAAGCTTTCTTT. It yields the protein CASSYSQGRVDTEAFF. The chain is built from TRBV6-6 and TRBJ1-1, with D possibly TRBD1 on 5 matching bases. The CDR3 is 16 amino acids. Per germline, CDR1 MNHNY and CDR2 SVGAGI (reference sequence). The V gene lost 0 bases and the J gene lost 3 bases, with 14 bases spanning the gap.

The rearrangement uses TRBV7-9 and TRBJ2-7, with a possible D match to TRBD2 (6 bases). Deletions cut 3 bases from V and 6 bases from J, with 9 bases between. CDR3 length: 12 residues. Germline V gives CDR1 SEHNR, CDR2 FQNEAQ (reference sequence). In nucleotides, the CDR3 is TGTGCCAGCAGCTTGGGGGGTGGCGAGCAGTACTTC. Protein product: CASSLGGGEQYF.

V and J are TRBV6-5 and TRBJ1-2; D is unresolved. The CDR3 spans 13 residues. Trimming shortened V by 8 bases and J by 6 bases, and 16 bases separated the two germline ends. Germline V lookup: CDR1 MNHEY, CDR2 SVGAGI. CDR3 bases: TGTGCCAGCGGAGGAACACCTACTGATGGCTACACCTTC. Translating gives CASGGTPTDGYTF.

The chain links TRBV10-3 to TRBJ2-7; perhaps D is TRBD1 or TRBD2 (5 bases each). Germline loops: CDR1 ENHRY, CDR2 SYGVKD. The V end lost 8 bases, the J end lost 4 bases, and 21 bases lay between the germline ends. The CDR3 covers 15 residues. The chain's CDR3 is CAIPFAPGPLYEQYF. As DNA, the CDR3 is TGTGCCATCCCCTTCGCCCCGGGACCCTTGTACGAGCAGTACTTC.

The CDR3 DNA follows: TGTGCCAGCAGCTTACCCGGACTAGCGGTCGGTTACGAGCAGTACTTC. Translation gives CASSLPGLAVGYEQYF. The V and J genes are TRBV11-2 and TRBJ2-7; 10 bases line up with TRBD2. V lost 2 bases and J lost 4; bases outside the gene matches: 8. This CDR3 has 16 amino acids. The germline CDR1 and CDR2 sequences are SGHAT and FQNNGV.

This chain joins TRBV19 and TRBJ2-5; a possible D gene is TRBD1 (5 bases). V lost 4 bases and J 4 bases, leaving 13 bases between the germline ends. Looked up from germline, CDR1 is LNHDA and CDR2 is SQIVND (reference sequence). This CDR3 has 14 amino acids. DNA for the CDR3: TGTGCCAGTAGTAGATCAGGGATGGTAGAGACCCAGTACTTC. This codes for CASSRSGMVETQYF.

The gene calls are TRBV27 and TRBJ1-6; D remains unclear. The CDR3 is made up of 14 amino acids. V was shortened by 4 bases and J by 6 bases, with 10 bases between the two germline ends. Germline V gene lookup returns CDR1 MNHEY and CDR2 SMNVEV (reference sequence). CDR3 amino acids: CASSSIMSNSPLHF. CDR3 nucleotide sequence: TGTGCCAGCAGTTCAATCATGTCTAATTCACCCCTCCACTTT.

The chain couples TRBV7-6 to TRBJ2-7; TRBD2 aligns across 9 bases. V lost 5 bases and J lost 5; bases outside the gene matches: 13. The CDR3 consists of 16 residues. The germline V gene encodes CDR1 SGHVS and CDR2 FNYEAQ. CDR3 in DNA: TGTGCCAGCAGCCCCGCTCCAGGGCTAGCGGGAAACGAGCAGTACTTC. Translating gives CASSPAPGLAGNEQYF.